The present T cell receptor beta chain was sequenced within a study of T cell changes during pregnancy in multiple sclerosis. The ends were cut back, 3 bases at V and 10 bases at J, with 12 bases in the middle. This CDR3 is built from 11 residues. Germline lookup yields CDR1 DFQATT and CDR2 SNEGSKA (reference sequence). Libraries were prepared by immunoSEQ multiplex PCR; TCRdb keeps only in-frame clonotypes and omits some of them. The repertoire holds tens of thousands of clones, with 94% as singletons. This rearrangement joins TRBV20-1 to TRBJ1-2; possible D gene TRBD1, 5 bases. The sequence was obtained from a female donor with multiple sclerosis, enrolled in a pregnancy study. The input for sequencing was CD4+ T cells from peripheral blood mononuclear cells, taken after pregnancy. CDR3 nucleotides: TGCAGTGCTAGTGGGGCGGAGCCCTACACCTTC. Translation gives CSASGAEPYTF.